The sequence of this T cell receptor (beta chain) was determined in a study of cytomegalovirus exposure and HLA in healthy donors. CDR1 is SGHNT and CDR2 is YENEEA in the germline V gene. Losses at the gene ends were 2 bases for V and 3 bases for J; bases not matched to a gene: 3. CDR3 length equals 17 residues. General study results and limits: When a later analysis compared HLA-associated TCR beta chains with equally common others, the HLA-associated chains turned out to be more clonally expanded and to have lower generation probabilities. Per a prior analysis, the majority of TCR beta V segments were productive roughly 87% or roughly 30% of the time.

A note on this clone: Its antigen is not identified.

It was with 60 Vbeta and 13 Jbeta primers that the PCR ran. Only in-frame clones appear in the TCRdb table, and some are missing; sequencing was by immunoSEQ multiplex PCR. The repertoire includes about 85,000 clones, 80% of them detected once, and roughly 30% sits in the top ten. Specimen: PBMCs. The V and J genes are TRBV11-3 and TRBJ2-2; TRBD2 aligns across 13 bases. This receptor was taken from a man in his fifties in good health and CMV-seropositive. The CDR3 DNA reads TGTGCCAGCAGCTTATTCGGACTAGCGGGGGACACCGGGGAGCTGTTTTTT. It codes for CASSLFGLAGDTGELFF.